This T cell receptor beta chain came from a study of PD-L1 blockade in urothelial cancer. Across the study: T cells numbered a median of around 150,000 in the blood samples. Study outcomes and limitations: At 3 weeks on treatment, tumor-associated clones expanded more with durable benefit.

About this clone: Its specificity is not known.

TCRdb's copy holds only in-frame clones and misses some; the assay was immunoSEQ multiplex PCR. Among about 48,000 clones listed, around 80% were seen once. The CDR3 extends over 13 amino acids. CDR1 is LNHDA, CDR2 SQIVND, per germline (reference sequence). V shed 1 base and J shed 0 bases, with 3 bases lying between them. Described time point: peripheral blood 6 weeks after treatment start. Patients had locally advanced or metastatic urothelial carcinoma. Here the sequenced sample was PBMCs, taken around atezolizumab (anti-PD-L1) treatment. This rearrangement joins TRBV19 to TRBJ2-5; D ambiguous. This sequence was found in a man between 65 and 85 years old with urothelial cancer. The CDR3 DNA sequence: TGTGCCAGTAGTATAGCAGACCAAGAGACCCAGTACTTC. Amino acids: CASSIADQETQYF.